The 19 T cell receptor beta chains listed next were all sequenced from one sample in a study of blood T cell repertoires in COVID-19. Sequencing used immunoSEQ multiplex PCR; TCRdb keeps in-frame clones, though not all of them. Among approximately 72,000 clones listed, around 83% were seen once. Material for sequencing was peripheral blood. These receptors all stem from a woman older than 75 with active or convalescent COVID-19.

The rearrangement links TRBV13 to TRBJ2-1; possible D gene TRBD2, 7 bases. V lost 5 bases to trimming and J lost 5 bases, with 16 bases between them. Per germline, CDR1 PRHDT and CDR2 FYEKMQ (reference sequence). CDR3 size: 15 residues. CDR3 sequence (DNA): TGTGCCAGCAGCCCCCTCGCGGGGGCCAACAATGAGCAGTTCTTC. Translated: CASSPLAGANNEQFF.

This chain links TRBV5-1 with TRBJ2-5, with D perhaps TRBD2 (6 bases). Germline loops: CDR1 SGHRS, CDR2 YFSETQ. Trimming removed 6 bases from V and 2 bases from J, with 17 bases in between. The CDR3 totals 15 residues. The CDR3 DNA is TGCGCCAGCAAGGGCCAGACCGGAGGGCAAGAGACCCAGTACTTC. Residues: CASKGQTGGQETQYF.

The J gene is TRBJ1-5, the V gene TRBV20-1; 10 nucleotides match TRBD1. The junction had 7 bases not matched to a gene; V was cut back by 3 bases and J by 5 bases. The CDR3 consists of 15 residues. Germline CDR1 DFQATT, CDR2 SNEGSKA (reference sequence). The CDR3 bases are TGCAGTGCTAGTGGCGGACAGGGGGGATATCAGCCCCAGCATTTT. Residues: CSASGGQGGYQPQHF.

The genes are TRBV5-1 and TRBJ2-7; a weak D match, TRBD1 (6 bases). This CDR3 contains 15 residues. Trimming stripped 4 bases from V and 3 bases from J, with 17 bases between. Germline loops: CDR1 SGHRS, CDR2 YFSETQ. DNA for the CDR3: TGCGCCAGCAGCCCGAGATGGGGGCAGAACTACGAGCAGTACTTC. Translating gives CASSPRWGQNYEQYF.

The rearrangement links TRBV6-5 to TRBJ1-3; D possibly corresponds to TRBD1 (6 bases). Germline CDR1 and CDR2: MNHEY and SVGAGI. V lost 6 bases and J lost 0, with 9 bases in between. The CDR3 runs to 14 residues. The CDR3 coding sequence is TGTGCCAGCAGACGGGACAACTCTGGAAACACCATATATTTT. Translated, it gives CASRRDNSGNTIYF.

V gene TRBV9 combines with J gene TRBJ2-1; 7 nucleotides align to TRBD1. The length of the CDR3 is 13 residues. Trimming cost V 0 bases and J 14 bases; bases outside gene matches: 8. Germline values: CDR1 SGDLS, CDR2 YYNGEE. The CDR3 here is CASSVGNTGVKFF. CDR3 nucleotides: TGTGCCAGCAGCGTAGGTAATACAGGGGTGAAGTTCTTC.

This clone was found a few times. V is TRBV6-6 and J is TRBJ2-5; D unresolved. In germline, CDR1 is MNHNY, CDR2 SVGAGI (reference sequence). CDR3 size: 14 residues. V was cut by 0 bases and J by 2 bases, with 7 bases left in between. DNA of the CDR3: TGTGCCAGCAGTTACTCTCGCCTACAAGAGACCCAGTACTTC. This encodes CASSYSRLQETQYF.

Notes on this clone: A read error may account for a junction end that differs from germline. The chain recombines TRBV7-7 with TRBJ2-7; possible D gene TRBD2, 5 bases. The CDR3 is 13 residues long. CDR1 is SSHAT and CDR2 is FNYEAQ in the germline V gene (reference sequence). CDR3 coding DNA: TGTGCTAGCAGCTTAGTATCGGGGTACGAGCAGTACTTC. It specifies CASSLVSGYEQYF.

The table lists this clone with a few counts. The chain joins TRBV15 to TRBJ2-7; 7 bases line up with TRBD2. This CDR3 has 14 amino acids. The V segment lost 1 base and the J segment 2 bases; nucleotides outside the gene matches: 2. CDR1 and CDR2 (germline): LNHNV, YYDKDF (reference sequence). The CDR3 nucleotides are TGTGCCACCAGCAGAGCTAGCGGCCCCTACGAGCAGTACTTC. Translated: CATSRASGPYEQYF.

V is TRBV2 and J is TRBJ2-2; D call uncertain. This CDR3 comprises 16 residues. Per the germline V gene, CDR1 is SNHLY and CDR2 is FYNNEI. The V end was cut by 6 bases, the J end by 0 bases, with 14 bases between. The DNA of the CDR3 is TGTGCCAGCAGCGAGCTAACAGCTCCGAACACCGGGGAGCTGTTTTTT. Encoded protein: CASSELTAPNTGELFF.

The rearrangement uses TRBV6-5 and TRBJ2-2, with 9 bases aligning to TRBD1. The junction had 6 bases not matched to a gene; V was cut back by 6 bases and J by 4 bases. This CDR3 comprises 15 residues. Germline CDR1 is MNHEY and CDR2 is SVGAGI. The CDR3: CASSLQGASTGELFF. The CDR3 bases are TGTGCCAGCAGCCTACAGGGGGCAAGCACCGGGGAGCTGTTTTTT.

The rearrangement links TRBV7-8 to TRBJ2-3; 11 nucleotides align to TRBD2. This CDR3 has 16 amino acids. With 5 bases clipped from V and 4 bases from J, the junction kept 8 bases outside the gene matches. CDR1 and CDR2 from the germline V gene are SGHVS and FQNEAQ. CDR3: CASSTRLAGLADTQYF. For the CDR3, the DNA is TGTGCCAGCAGCACCAGACTAGCGGGGCTCGCAGATACGCAGTATTTT.

This clone appeared once. The rearrangement links TRBV5-6 to TRBJ2-7; 7 nucleotides align to TRBD1. V shed 1 base, J shed 2 bases, and the junction held 0 bases outside the gene matches. The CDR3 extends over 13 amino acids. Germline V lookup: CDR1 SGHDT, CDR2 YYEEEE. The CDR3 loop is CASSLQGAYEQYF. In DNA form, the CDR3 reads TGTGCCAGCAGCTTGCAGGGGGCCTACGAGCAGTACTTC. Full variable domain (missing parts from reference TRBV5-6 and TRBJ2-7): DAGVTQSPTHLIKTRGQQVTLRCSPKSGHDTVSWYQQALGQGPQFIFQYYEEEERQRGNFPDRFSGHQFPNYSSELNVNALLLGDSALYLCASSLQGAYEQYFGPGTRLTVT.

This chain connects TRBV3-1 (or the pseudogene TRBV3-2) to TRBJ2-2; 8 bases map to TRBD1. The germline gives CDR1 LGHDT, CDR2 YNNKEL (reference sequence). With 3 bases clipped from V and 6 bases from J, the junction kept 0 bases outside the gene matches. The CDR3 is 13 residues long. The chain's CDR3 is CASSQTGAGELFF. CDR3 nucleotides: TGTGCCAGCAGCCAGACAGGGGCCGGGGAGCTGTTTTTT.

The V and J genes are TRBV2 and TRBJ1-4, with D possibly TRBD1 on 5 matching bases. This CDR3 is built from 16 residues. Germline-derived CDR1 and CDR2 are SNHLY and FYNNEI. The V end was cut by 8 bases, the J end by 7 bases, with 23 bases between. This chain's CDR3 is CASARLRVNSGEKLFF. The CDR3 DNA reads as TGTGCCAGCGCCCGGCTCAGGGTGAATTCGGGTGAAAAACTGTTTTTT.

The rearrangement links TRBV7-8 to TRBJ1-1; no firm D call. Germline V gene data show CDR1 as SGHVS and CDR2 as FQNEAQ. Trimming removed 3 bases from V and 7 bases from J, with 12 bases in between. The CDR3 runs to 13 residues. The CDR3 nucleotides read TGTGCCAGCAGCTTGCGGAACCAGAATGAAGCTTTCTTT. The encoded protein is CASSLRNQNEAFF.

The rearrangement joins TRBV9 to TRBJ1-3; a possible D gene is TRBD1 (5 bases). Trimming took off 2 bases at V and 2 bases at J, with 11 bases between the two ends. The CDR3 is made up of 15 amino acids. From germline, CDR1 is SGDLS and CDR2 YYNGEE. The CDR3 loop is CASSVQGMAGNTIYF. CDR3 coding DNA: TGTGCCAGCAGCGTGCAGGGTATGGCTGGAAACACCATATATTTT.

CDR3 DNA sequence: TGCGCCAGCAGCCCTCAGAGGCACGAGCAGTACTTC. Its protein product is CASSPQRHEQYF. This chain links TRBV23-1 with TRBJ2-7; D is unclear. TRBV23-1 is recorded as an ORF, its role being uncertain. The V gene lost 6 bases and the J gene lost 5 bases, with 11 bases spanning the gap. There are 12 residues in the CDR3.

This sequence joins TRBV4-3 and TRBJ2-5; 10 bases map to TRBD2. J gave up 4 bases and V 0 bases, and 8 bases lay outside the gene matches. The CDR3 is made up of 17 amino acids. The germline CDR1 and CDR2 sequences are LGHNA and YSLEER. The CDR3 sequence is CASSQDLPSGGLETQYF. CDR3 bases: TGCGCCAGCAGCCAAGATCTGCCTAGCGGGGGCCTAGAGACCCAGTACTTC.